Listed here are 8 T cell receptor beta chains from one sample, sequenced in a study of blood T cell repertoires in COVID-19. Assay used: immunoSEQ multiplex PCR; TCRdb lists only in-frame clones, some missing. The sample has 240,000 or so clones, about 90% seen once. Sequenced: peripheral blood. These receptor sequences come from a man aged 55 to 70 who had recovered from COVID-19.

The chain's CDR3 is CASRETSGGAVTQYF. The CDR3 DNA reads TGTGCCAGCAGAGAGACTAGCGGGGGGGCCGTTACGCAGTATTTT. The chain links TRBV6-6 to TRBJ2-3; 14 nucleotides agree with TRBD2. The J segment lost 8 bases and the V segment lost 6 bases, leaving 7 bases of the junction unmatched. This CDR3 region has 15 residues. Germline values: CDR1 MNHNY, CDR2 SVGAGI (reference sequence).

This clone occurred once. This rearrangement joins TRBV28 to TRBJ1-6; D remains ambiguous. Trimming shortened V by 6 bases and J by 9 bases, and 15 bases separated the two germline ends. Germline V gene sequence: CDR1 MDHEN, CDR2 SYDVKM. The CDR3 runs 14 residues. The DNA for the CDR3 is TGTGCCAGCAGCCAAGCGAGGGTTACTTCACCCCTCCACTTT. It encodes CASSQARVTSPLHF. The full variable domain, its missing parts supplied by reference TRBV28 and TRBJ1-6, is DVKVTQSSRYLVKRTGEKVFLECVQDMDHENMFWYRQDPGLGLRLIYFSYDVKMKEKGDIPEGYSVSREKKERFSLILESASTNQTSMYLCASSQARVTSPLHFGNGTRLTVT.

The J gene is TRBJ1-1, the V gene TRBV30; TRBD1 aligns across 7 bases. The CDR3 consists of 13 residues. CDR1 GTSNPN and CDR2 SVGIG come from the germline V gene (reference sequence). J was trimmed by 3 bases and V by 4 bases; bases with no gene match: 5. This CDR3 is CAWNLQGYTEAFF. The CDR3 nucleotides are TGTGCCTGGAACTTACAGGGGTACACTGAAGCTTTCTTT. Using reference TRBV30 and TRBJ1-1 for the parts outside the CDR3, the full variable domain is SQTIHQWPATLVQPVGSPLSLECTVEGTSNPNLYWYRQAAGRGLQLLFYSVGIGQISSEVPQNLSASRPQDRQFILSSKKLLLSDSGFYLCAWNLQGYTEAFFGQGTRLTVV.

The gene calls are TRBV10-3 and TRBJ2-1; 9 bases are a match to TRBD2. The CDR3 loop spans 18 amino acids. CDR1 ENHRY and CDR2 SYGVKD come from the germline V gene. Losses at the gene ends were 2 bases for V and 0 bases for J; bases not matched to a gene: 8. The CDR3 DNA is TGTGCCATCAGTGAGGGAGCGGGGGGAACGAGCTCCTACAATGAGCAGTTCTTC. This gives the protein CAISEGAGGTSSYNEQFF.

This clone was counted a single time. The chain combines TRBV7-9 with TRBJ2-3, with 11 nucleotides matching TRBD2. Germline V lookup: CDR1 SEHNR, CDR2 FQNEAQ (reference sequence). The V gene end was trimmed by 3 bases and the J gene end by 5 bases; junction bases not matched to a gene: 10. The CDR3 totals 17 residues. The CDR3 sequence is CASSFLSGGAEVDTQYF. The CDR3 DNA reads as TGTGCCAGCAGCTTCCTTAGCGGGGGGGCCGAGGTAGATACGCAGTATTTT.

This chain uses TRBV29-1 with TRBJ2-7, with a weak D call TRBD2 (7 bases). CDR1 SQVTM and CDR2 ANQGSEA come from the germline V gene. V lost 4 bases and J lost 4, with 17 bases in between. The CDR3 covers 14 residues. CDR3 sequence reads: CSVVGGAGEYEQYF. The CDR3 DNA reads as TGCAGCGTTGTAGGGGGGGCAGGGGAGTACGAGCAGTACTTC.

The chain employs TRBV4-1 and TRBJ1-2; 7 bases agree with TRBD1. Germline CDR1 is MGHRA and CDR2 is YSYEKL. The CDR3 consists of 20 residues. Trimming took 2 bases from V and 5 from J; bases not matched to a gene: 23. In nucleotides, the CDR3 is TGCGCCAGCAGCCAACGAGTCTCCGGGACAGTCGCGACTATCGATTATGGCTACACCTTC. Its translation: CASSQRVSGTVATIDYGYTF.

This rearrangement joins TRBV5-1 to TRBJ2-2, with a possible D match to TRBD2 (6 bases). From germline, CDR1 is SGHRS and CDR2 YFSETQ. The CDR3 covers 15 residues. V lost 2 bases to trimming and J lost 1 base, with 9 bases between them. The CDR3 bases are TGCGCCAGCAGCTTTGGGGGGAGGAACACCGGGGAGCTGTTTTTT. It encodes CASSFGGRNTGELFF. Full variable domain (rest looked up from reference TRBV5-1 and TRBJ2-2): KAGVTQTPRYLIKTRGQQVTLSCSPISGHRSVSWYQQTPGQGLQFLFEYFSETQRNKGNFPGRFSGRQFSNSRSEMNVSTLELGDSALYLCASSFGGRNTGELFFGEGSRLTVL.